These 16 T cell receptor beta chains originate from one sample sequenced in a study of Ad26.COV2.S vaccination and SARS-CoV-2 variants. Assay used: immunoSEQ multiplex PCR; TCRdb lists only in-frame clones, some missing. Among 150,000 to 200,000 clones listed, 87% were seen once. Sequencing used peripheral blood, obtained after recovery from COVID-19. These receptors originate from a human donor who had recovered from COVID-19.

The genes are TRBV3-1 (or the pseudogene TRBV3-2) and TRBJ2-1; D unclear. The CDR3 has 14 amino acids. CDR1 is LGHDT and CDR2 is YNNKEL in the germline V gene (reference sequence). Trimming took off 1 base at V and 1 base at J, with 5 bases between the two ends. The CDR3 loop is CASSQATSYNEQFF. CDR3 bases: TGTGCCAGCAGCCAAGCCACTTCCTACAATGAGCAGTTCTTC.

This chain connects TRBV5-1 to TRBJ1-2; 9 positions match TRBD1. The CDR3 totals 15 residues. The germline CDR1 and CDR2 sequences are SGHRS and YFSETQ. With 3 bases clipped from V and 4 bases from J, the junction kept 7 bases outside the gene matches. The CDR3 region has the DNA TGCGCCAGCAGCTCATCAACAGGGGGCGTCTATGGCTACACCTTC. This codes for CASSSSTGGVYGYTF.

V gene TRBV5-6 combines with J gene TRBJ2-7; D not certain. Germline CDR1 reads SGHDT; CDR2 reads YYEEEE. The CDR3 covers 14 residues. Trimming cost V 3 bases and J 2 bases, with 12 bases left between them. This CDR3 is CASSWDRTPYEQYF. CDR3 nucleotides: TGTGCCAGCAGCTGGGATCGGACCCCCTACGAGCAGTACTTC.

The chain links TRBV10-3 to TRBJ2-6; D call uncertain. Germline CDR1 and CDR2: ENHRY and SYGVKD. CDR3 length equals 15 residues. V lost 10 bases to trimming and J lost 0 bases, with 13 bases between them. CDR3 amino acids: CATLGNLSGANVLTF. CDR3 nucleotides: TGTGCCACCTTAGGGAACCTCTCTGGGGCCAACGTCCTGACTTTC.

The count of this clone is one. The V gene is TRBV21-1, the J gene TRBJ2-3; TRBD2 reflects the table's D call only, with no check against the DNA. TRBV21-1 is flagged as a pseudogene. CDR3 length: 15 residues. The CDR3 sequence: CASSPGGKDTDTQYF. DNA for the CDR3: TGTGCCAGCAGCCCGGGGGGTAAGGACACAGATACGCAGTATTTT.

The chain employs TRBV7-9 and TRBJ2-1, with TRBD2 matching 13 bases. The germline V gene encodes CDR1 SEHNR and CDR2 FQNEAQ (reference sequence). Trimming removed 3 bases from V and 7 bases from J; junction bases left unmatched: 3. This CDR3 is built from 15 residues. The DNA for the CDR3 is TGTGCCAGCAGCTTGGAGGGACTAGCGGGAAATGAGCAGTTCTTC. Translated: CASSLEGLAGNEQFF. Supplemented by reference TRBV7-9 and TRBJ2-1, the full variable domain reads DTGVSQNPRHKITKRGQNVTFRCDPISEHNRLYWYRQTLGQGPEFLTYFQNEAQLEKSRLLSDRFSAERPKGSFSTLEIQRTEQGDSAMYLCASSLEGLAGNEQFFGPGTRLTVL.

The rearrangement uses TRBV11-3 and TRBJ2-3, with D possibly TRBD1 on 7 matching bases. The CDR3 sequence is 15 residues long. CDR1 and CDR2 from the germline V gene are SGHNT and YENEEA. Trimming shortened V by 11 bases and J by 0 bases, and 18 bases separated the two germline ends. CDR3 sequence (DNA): TGTGCCTCACGCAGGGGGGAACATAGCACAGATACGCAGTATTTT. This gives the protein CASRRGEHSTDTQYF.

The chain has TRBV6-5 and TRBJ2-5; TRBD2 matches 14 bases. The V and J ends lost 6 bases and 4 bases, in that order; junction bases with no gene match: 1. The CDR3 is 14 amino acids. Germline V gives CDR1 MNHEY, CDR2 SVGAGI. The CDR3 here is CASRGLAGVETQYF. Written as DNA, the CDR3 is TGTGCCAGCAGGGGACTAGCGGGAGTAGAGACCCAGTACTTC.

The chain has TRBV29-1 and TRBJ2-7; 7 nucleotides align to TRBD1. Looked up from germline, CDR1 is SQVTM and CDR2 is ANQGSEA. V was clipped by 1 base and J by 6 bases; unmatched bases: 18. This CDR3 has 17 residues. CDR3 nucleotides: TGCAGCGTTGAAGGCTTGATCGGACAGGCTAGGATTGGCGAGCAGTACTTC. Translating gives CSVEGLIGQARIGEQYF.

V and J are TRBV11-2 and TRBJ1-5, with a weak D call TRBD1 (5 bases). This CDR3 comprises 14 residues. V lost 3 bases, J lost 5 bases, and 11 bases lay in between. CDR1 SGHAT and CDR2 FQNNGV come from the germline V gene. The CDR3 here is CASSFSGPHQPQHF. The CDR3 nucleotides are TGTGCCAGCAGCTTCTCAGGGCCTCATCAGCCCCAGCATTTT.

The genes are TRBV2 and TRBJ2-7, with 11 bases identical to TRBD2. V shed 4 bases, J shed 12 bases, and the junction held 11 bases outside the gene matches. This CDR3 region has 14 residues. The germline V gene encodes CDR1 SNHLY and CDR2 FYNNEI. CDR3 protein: CASSGLAGRPGLYF. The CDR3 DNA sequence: TGTGCCAGCAGTGGACTAGCGGGACGGCCCGGGCTGTACTTC.

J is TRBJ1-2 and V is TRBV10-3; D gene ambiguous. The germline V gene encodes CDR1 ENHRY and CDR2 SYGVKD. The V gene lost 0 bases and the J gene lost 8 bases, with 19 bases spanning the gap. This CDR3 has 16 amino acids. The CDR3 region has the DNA TGTGCCATCAGTGAGTCAAAAAGGGAAGGGAATCAGGGCTACACCTTC. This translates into CAISESKREGNQGYTF.

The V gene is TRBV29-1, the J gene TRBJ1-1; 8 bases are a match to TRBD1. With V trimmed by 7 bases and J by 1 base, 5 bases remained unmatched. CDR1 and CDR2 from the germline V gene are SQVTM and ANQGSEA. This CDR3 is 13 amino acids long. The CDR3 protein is CSGTGFGNTEAFF. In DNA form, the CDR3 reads TGCAGCGGGACAGGGTTCGGGAACACTGAAGCTTTCTTT. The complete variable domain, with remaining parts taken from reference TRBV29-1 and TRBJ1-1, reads SAVISQKPSRDICQRGTSLTIQCQVDSQVTMMFWYRQQPGQSLTLIATANQGSEATYESGFVIDKFPISRPNLTFSTLTVSNMSPEDSSIYLCSGTGFGNTEAFFGQGTRLTVV.

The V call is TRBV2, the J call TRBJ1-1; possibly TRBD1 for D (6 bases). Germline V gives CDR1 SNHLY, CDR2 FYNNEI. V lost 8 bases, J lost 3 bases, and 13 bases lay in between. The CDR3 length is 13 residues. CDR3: CASQGYEDTEAFF. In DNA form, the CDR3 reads TGTGCCAGCCAGGGGTATGAGGACACTGAAGCTTTCTTT.

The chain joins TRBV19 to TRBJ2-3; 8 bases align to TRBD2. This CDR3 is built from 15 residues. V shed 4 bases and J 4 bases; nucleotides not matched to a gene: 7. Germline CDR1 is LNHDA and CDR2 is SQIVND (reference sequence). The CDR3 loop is CASSTQAGGSDTQYF. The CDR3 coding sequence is TGTGCCAGTAGTACCCAGGCGGGGGGATCAGATACGCAGTATTTT. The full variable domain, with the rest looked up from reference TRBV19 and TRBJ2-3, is DGGITQSPKYLFRKEGQNVTLSCEQNLNHDAMYWYRQDPGQGLRLIYYSQIVNDFQKGDIAEGYSVSREKKESFPLTVTSAQKNPTAFYLCASSTQAGGSDTQYFGPGTRLTVL.

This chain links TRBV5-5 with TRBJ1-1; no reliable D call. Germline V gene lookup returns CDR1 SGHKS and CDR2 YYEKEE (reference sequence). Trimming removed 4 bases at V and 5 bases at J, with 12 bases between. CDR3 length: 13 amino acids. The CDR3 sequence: CASSPQGGTEAFF. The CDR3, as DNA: TGTGCCAGCAGCCCTCAAGGCGGTACTGAAGCTTTCTTT.